A selection of T cell receptor beta chains follows, all from one sample in a study of blood T cell repertoires in COVID-19. TCRdb's copy holds only in-frame clones and misses some; the assay was immunoSEQ multiplex PCR. In the table there are some 100,000 clones, approximately 92% of which are singletons. The specimen was peripheral blood. The receptors here all came from a man aged 45 to 65 with active COVID-19. Both conserved end residues are part of each CDR3. Fields, in order: V gene, J gene, D gene, clone size, CDR3 protein, CDR3 DNA. The D gene is left open where the match is weak. Clone size is given for some rows only: seen once, a few or many times, or a class if the clone is expanded.

>TRBV4-1|TRBJ1-1|TRBD1|.
CASSHPQDRGPISPNEAFF
TGCGCCAGCAGCCATCCCCAAGACAGGGGGCCAATTTCACCCAACGAAGCTTTCTTT
>TRBV5-1|TRBJ2-7|.|.
CASSPEGYEQYF
TGCGCCAGCAGCCCCGAGGGCTACGAGCAGTACTTC
>TRBV28|TRBJ1-2|TRBD1|.
CASSSDRGYGYTF
TGTGCCAGCAGTTCCGACAGGGGGTATGGCTACACCTTC
>TRBV12-3/TRBV12-4|TRBJ1-1|.|.
CASSLTVNTEAFF
TGTGCCAGCAGCTTGACAGTGAACACTGAAGCTTTCTTT
>TRBV6-5|TRBJ1-3|.|.
CASVGYGNTIYF
TGTGCCAGCGTCGGGTATGGAAACACCATATATTTT
>TRBV6-5|TRBJ2-3|.|.
CASSYAGYGVTQYF
TGTGCCAGCAGTTACGCGGGATACGGTGTTACGCAGTATTTT
>TRBV3-1/TRBV3-2|TRBJ2-7|.|.
CASSQGASDGPYEQYF
TGTGCCAGCAGCCAAGGTGCTAGCGACGGACCCTACGAGCAGTACTTC
>TRBV24-1|TRBJ2-5|.|.
CATSDPRFGVTHQETQYF
TGTGCCACCAGTGATCCGCGGTTCGGAGTCACTCACCAAGAGACCCAGTACTTC
>TRBV5-1|TRBJ2-7|.|.
CASSGRGSPIEQYF
TGCGCCAGCAGCGGTAGGGGTTCCCCCATCGAGCAGTACTTC
>TRBV28|TRBJ2-3|.|.
CASSLSGTSTDTQYF
TGTGCCAGCAGTTTGAGCGGAACCAGCACAGATACGCAGTATTTT
>TRBV28|TRBJ2-7|.|.
CASSFKTNSYEQYF
TGTGCCAGCAGTTTTAAAACAAACTCCTACGAGCAGTACTTC
>TRBV29-1|TRBJ2-4|TRBD2|.
CSVEKGTSGKNIQYF
TGCAGCGTTGAAAAGGGGACTAGTGGCAAAAACATTCAGTACTTC
>TRBV2|TRBJ1-1|.|.
CASTLTRAENTEAFF
TGTGCCAGCACTTTGACCAGGGCGGAGAACACTGAAGCTTTCTTT
>TRBV29-1|TRBJ1-1|.|.
CSATGSSGTEAFF
TGCAGCGCGACCGGGTCCTCCGGAACTGAAGCTTTCTTT
>TRBV19|TRBJ2-5|.|.
CASSYREETQYF
TGTGCCAGTAGTTATCGGGAAGAGACCCAGTACTTC
>TRBV4-1|TRBJ2-1|.|many
CASIGGMDNEQFF
TGCGCCAGCATTGGAGGGATGGACAATGAGCAGTTCTTC
>TRBV9|TRBJ2-1|.|once
CASSVGFSDNEQFF
TGTGCCAGCAGCGTAGGGTTTTCGGACAATGAGCAGTTCTTC